The clone carrying this T cell receptor beta chain was seen more than once but under ten times. Antigen: not known. The sample is drawn from a study of T cell repertoires in cytomegalovirus infection. For the study at large: Indications of both CMV infection and matching HLA type were provided by public TCR beta signatures.

TCRdb re-called the reads through MiXCR, storing one row per CDR3 protein. Of hundreds of thousands of distinct CDR3 sequences listed, 15% to 20% are singletons. CDR3 length: 15 residues. Germline CDR1 SGHVS, CDR2 FQNEAQ. V was pared by 5 bases and J by 8 bases, with 19 bases between. Study-wide points: HLA-C-restricted CMV clonotypes gave the most frequent clonotype in two of eight donors.

This TCR was sampled from a human donor in good health (CMV status not recorded). Some clones in this sample may be carry-over from other donors' samples. The rearrangement uses TRBV7-8 and TRBJ2-1; D is unresolved. Material: PBMCs. The DNA for the CDR3 is TGTGCCAGCAGCGCCTACGACGGGCTGGGGTATGAGCAGTTCTTC. Translation: CASSAYDGLGYEQFF.